One sample yielded the 27 T cell receptor beta chains listed below, sequenced in a study of Graves' ophthalmopathy and Graves' hyperthyroidism (dated by TCRdb to between 2017 and 2018). The listed sequencing device is Illumina HiSeq 2000. TCR beta CDR3 regions were amplified from RNA transcripts for repertoire sequencing. The first round of RT-PCR was done with HTBI primers and the Qiagen OneStep RT-PCR kit, and was followed by a second round of multiplex PCR, then size selection and purification. TCRdb cleaned the public reads at Q25 with fastp, built clones with MiXCR and kept in-frame beta chains. Entries that share a CDR3 protein sequence are merged under the most common genes and DNA. The sample data list 230,000 or so distinct CDR3 sequences, and 45% of these were observed just once. The ten top clones hold around 47% of the sample. Specimen: peripheral blood. The receptors derive from an adult man with Graves' ophthalmopathy.

The rearrangement uses TRBV7-8 and TRBJ2-5, with D possibly TRBD2 on 5 matching bases. The CDR3 runs to 13 residues. V was pared by 3 bases and J by 5 bases, with 10 bases between. Looked up from germline, CDR1 is SGHVS and CDR2 is FQNEAQ. CDR3: CASSFEGWETQYF. In DNA, the CDR3 is TGTGCCAGCAGCTTCGAGGGATGGGAGACCCAGTACTTC. Combining the CDR3 with reference TRBV7-8 and TRBJ2-5 gives the whole variable domain GAGVSQSPRYKVAKRGQDVALRCDPISGHVSLFWYQQALGQGPEFLTYFQNEAQLDKSGLPSDRFFAERPEGSVSTLKIQRTQQEDSAVYLCASSFEGWETQYFGPGTRLLVL.

The chain couples TRBV10-2 to TRBJ2-3; D tentatively fits TRBD1 or TRBD2 (5 bases each). V lost 2 bases and J lost 1, with 16 bases in between. This CDR3 region has 17 residues. The V gene's germline CDR1 is WSHSY and CDR2 SAAADI. CDR3 amino acids: CASSETRRTGRTDTQYF. CDR3 DNA: TGCGCCAGCAGTGAGACCCGCAGGACGGGACGCACAGATACGCAGTATTTT.

There are a few counts of this clonotype. A read error is possible here, since a much larger clone lies one base away. V usage is TRBV5-5 and J usage is TRBJ1-2, with D unclear. CDR1 is SGHKS and CDR2 is YYEKEE in the germline V gene (reference sequence). This CDR3 contains 12 residues. V gave up 2 bases and J gave up 1 base, with 3 bases separating them. DNA for the CDR3: TGTGCCAGCAGCTTCGATAACTATGGCTACACCTTC. It yields the protein CASSFDNYGYTF.

Remarks on this clonotype: This may be a read error, as it is one base from a much larger clone. J is TRBJ1-2 and V is TRBV25-1, with D possibly being TRBD1 (5 bases). The CDR3 is 13 amino acids. V lost 6 bases and J lost 6, with 14 bases in between. Germline CDR1 and CDR2: MGHDK and SYGVNS. CDR3: CASSREIGHGYTF. The DNA for the CDR3 is TGTGCCAGCAGCAGGGAGATTGGTCATGGCTACACCTTC.

The chain joins TRBV7-8 to TRBJ2-3; TRBD2 agrees at 9 bases. Germline CDR1 reads SGHVS; CDR2 reads FQNEAQ. This CDR3 comprises 16 residues. J was trimmed by 5 bases and V by 4 bases; bases with no gene match: 10. CDR3 sequence: CASSSSSGRRGDTQYF. DNA of the CDR3: TGTGCCAGCAGCTCCTCCAGCGGGAGGCGTGGAGATACGCAGTATTTT.

The rearrangement links TRBV29-1 to TRBJ1-5, with D unclear. Germline V CDR1 and CDR2: SQVTM, ANQGSEA. Trimming stripped 6 bases from V and 2 bases from J, with 14 bases between. The CDR3 length is 14 residues. DNA of the CDR3: TGCAGCGTAGAGGCTGAGGGCGGCAATCAGCCCCAGCATTTT. This translates into CSVEAEGGNQPQHF.

The rearrangement joins TRBV29-1 to TRBJ1-2; perhaps TRBD1 as D (5 bases). The length of the CDR3 is 13 residues. The germline V and J ends were trimmed by 4 bases and 5 bases, with 14 bases remaining between them. Germline V CDR1 and CDR2: SQVTM, ANQGSEA. CDR3 in amino acids: CSVAGGDEYGYTF. CDR3 DNA sequence: TGCAGCGTTGCTGGGGGAGACGAATATGGCTACACCTTC. Looking up the rest from reference TRBV29-1 and TRBJ1-2 gives the full variable domain: SAVISQKPSRDICQRGTSLTIQCQVDSQVTMMFWYRQQPGQSLTLIATANQGSEATYESGFVIDKFPISRPNLTFSTLTVSNMSPEDSSIYLCSVAGGDEYGYTFGSGTRLTVV.

A remark on this clonotype: A read error is possible here, since a much larger clone lies one base away. The chain is built from TRBV29-1 and TRBJ1-1; D is unresolved. Germline V gene lookup returns CDR1 SQVTM and CDR2 ANQGSEA. Trimming shortened V by 4 bases and J by 4 bases, and 13 bases separated the two germline ends. The CDR3 consists of 13 residues. The CDR3 sequence: CSVALTGGTEAFF. The DNA of the CDR3 is TGCAGCGTTGCTTTGACGGGCGGCACTGAAGCTTTCTTT. Full variable domain (outside the CDR3, taken from reference TRBV29-1 and TRBJ1-1): SAVISQKPSRDICQRGTSLTIQCQVDSQVTMMFWYRQQPGQSLTLIATANQGSEATYESGFVIDKFPISRPNLTFSTLTVSNMSPEDSSIYLCSVALTGGTEAFFGQGTRLTVV.

This clonotype appeared many times. CDR3 sequence (DNA): TGTGCCATCACGGACAGGGGGTCGTCGGGGGAGCAGTACTTC. Translated, it gives CAITDRGSSGEQYF. The chain joins TRBV10-3 to TRBJ2-7, with TRBD1 matching 10 bases. J gave up 7 bases and V 7 bases, and 10 bases lay outside the gene matches. Germline V gives CDR1 ENHRY, CDR2 SYGVKD. This CDR3 is 14 amino acids long.

This clonotype was picked up a small number of times. The rearrangement joins TRBV7-2 to TRBJ1-2; 7 positions agree with TRBD1. Per the germline V gene, CDR1 is SGHTA and CDR2 is FQGNSA. The CDR3 loop spans 15 amino acids. V lost 5 bases and J lost 4; bases outside the gene matches: 10. CDR3 protein: CASSQSRDSLYGYTF. In DNA, the CDR3 is TGTGCCAGCAGCCAATCCCGGGACAGCCTCTATGGCTACACCTTC.

This clonotype was seen more than once but under ten times. The chain has TRBV10-1 and TRBJ2-7, with D possibly TRBD1 on 6 matching bases. Trimming cost V 2 bases and J 2 bases, with 7 bases left between them. The length of the CDR3 is 13 residues. CDR1 WNHNN and CDR2 SYGVQD come from the germline V gene (reference sequence). The CDR3 protein is CASSERGTYEQYF. DNA of the CDR3: TGCGCCAGCAGTGAGAGGGGGACCTACGAGCAGTACTTC.

This clonotype has more than one count but fewer than ten. The rearrangement joins TRBV6-2 or TRBV6-3 to TRBJ1-1, with 7 nucleotides matching TRBD1. Germline-derived CDR1 and CDR2 are MNHEY and SVGEGT. The CDR3 sequence is 14 residues long. J was trimmed by 3 bases and V by 7 bases; bases with no gene match: 8. CDR3 residues: CASTVPTGYTEAFF. In DNA, the CDR3 is TGTGCCAGCACCGTCCCGACAGGGTACACTGAAGCTTTCTTT.

In its sample, this clonotype was seen a few times. The chain links TRBV10-3 to TRBJ1-4, with 9 bases lining up with TRBD1. This CDR3 is 15 amino acids long. Germline CDR1 is ENHRY and CDR2 is SYGVKD. Losses at the gene ends were 7 bases for V and 7 bases for J; bases not matched to a gene: 10. The CDR3 DNA follows: TGTGCCATCACCTCTGGACAGGGGAGTGGTGAAAAACTGTTTTTT. It translates to CAITSGQGSGEKLFF.

This clonotype was observed a handful of times. The chain is built from TRBV2 and TRBJ2-7, with D unresolved. CDR3 length equals 13 residues. The germline gives CDR1 SNHLY, CDR2 FYNNEI. Trimming took 1 base from V and 2 from J, leaving 6 bases between them. CDR3 coding DNA: TGTGCCAGCAGTGAAGACCTCCCCTACGAGCAGTACTTC. Its translation: CASSEDLPYEQYF.

For this clonotype: No conserved phenylalanine or tryptophan is present at the end of the CDR3, so a read error is the likely explanation. The chain joins TRBV20-1 to TRBJ1-1; possibly TRBD1 for D (6 bases). The CDR3 is 13 amino acids. From germline, CDR1 is DFQATT and CDR2 SNEGSKA (reference sequence). This CDR3 reads CRTPGQLNTEAFS. CDR3 bases: TGCAGAACGCCAGGACAGCTGAACACTGAAGCTTTCTCT.

This clonotype was counted a single time. The genes are TRBV9 and TRBJ2-7; weak D call: TRBD1 (5 bases). The germline CDR1 and CDR2 sequences are SGDLS and YYNGEE. Trimming removed 0 bases from V and 3 bases from J, with 13 bases in between. The CDR3 length is 15 residues. Here the CDR3 reads CASSVAQGSDYEQYF. CDR3 DNA: TGTGCCAGCAGCGTAGCCCAGGGTAGTGACTACGAGCAGTACTTC.

This clonotype was observed many times. The chain employs TRBV15 and TRBJ1-5; the match to TRBD1 covers 7 bases. Germline CDR1 and CDR2: LNHNV and YYDKDF (reference sequence). V trimming: 6 bases; J trimming: 2 bases; junction bases outside the gene matches: 4. The CDR3 sequence is 14 residues long. For the CDR3, the DNA is TGTGCCACCAGTGGTACAGGGGGCAATCAGCCCCAGCATTTT. Amino acids: CATSGTGGNQPQHF.

J is TRBJ2-2 and V is TRBV2; no clear D. CDR1 and CDR2 (germline): SNHLY, FYNNEI. Trimming removed 3 bases at V and 6 bases at J, with 11 bases between. The CDR3 sequence is 14 residues long. The CDR3 loop is CASSDSRSPGELFF. As DNA, the CDR3 is TGTGCCAGCAGTGACTCTAGGTCCCCCGGGGAGCTGTTTTTT.

The chain uses TRBV20-1 and TRBJ2-5; a possible D gene is TRBD2 (6 bases). Germline-derived CDR1 and CDR2 are DFQATT and SNEGSKA (reference sequence). Between the trimmed V and J ends, which lost 4 bases and 4 bases, there was a span of 16 bases. The CDR3 is 14 residues long. CDR3 nucleotides: TGCAGTGCTAAATATTACGGGAGCGGAGAGACCCAGTACTTC. Encoded protein: CSAKYYGSGETQYF.

This clonotype was detected a few times. This chain joins TRBV28 and TRBJ2-5; the D gene is possibly TRBD2 (7 bases). V gave up 10 bases and J gave up 4 bases, with 19 bases separating them. CDR3 length equals 14 residues. The germline CDR1 and CDR2 sequences are MDHEN and SYDVKM. In nucleotides, the CDR3 is TGTGCCATCCACTCCGGGGGGCAGGGAGAGACCCAGTACTTC. Translation gives CAIHSGGQGETQYF.

At least ten counts were recorded for this clonotype. The V and J genes are TRBV7-9 and TRBJ1-2, with a possible D match to TRBD1 (6 bases). This CDR3 comprises 12 residues. Germline CDR1 is SEHNR and CDR2 is FQNEAQ (reference sequence). Trimming cost V 5 bases and J 7 bases, with 11 bases left between them. In DNA form, the CDR3 reads TGTGCCAGCAGCCCCACAGGGCCTGGCTACACCTTC. Translating it yields CASSPTGPGYTF.

This chain uses TRBV20-1 with TRBJ2-2; weak D call: TRBD2 (6 bases). Trimming shortened V by 3 bases and J by 0 bases, and 14 bases separated the two germline ends. This CDR3 spans 16 amino acids. CDR1 is DFQATT, CDR2 SNEGSKA, per germline (reference sequence). CDR3 sequence: CSASPYGGTNTGELFF. The CDR3 DNA follows: TGCAGTGCTAGTCCCTACGGAGGGACGAACACCGGGGAGCTGTTTTTT.

The rearrangement uses TRBV20-1 and TRBJ2-7; maybe TRBD1 (7 bases). Trimming stripped 0 bases from V and 5 bases from J, with 17 bases between. Germline V gives CDR1 DFQATT, CDR2 SNEGSKA (reference sequence). CDR3 size: 15 residues. The CDR3, as DNA: TGCAGTGCTAGAGATGCGGGACAGACAAATAACGAGCAGTACTTC. It encodes CSARDAGQTNNEQYF.

This clonotype was detected only a few times. J is TRBJ1-1 and V is TRBV2; D unclear. Germline CDR1 is SNHLY and CDR2 is FYNNEI. V was trimmed by 7 bases and J by 0 bases, leaving 12 bases between them. The CDR3 loop spans 14 amino acids. The CDR3 DNA follows: TGTGCCAGCACCACTAGGACGGTGAACACTGAAGCTTTCTTT. It codes for CASTTRTVNTEAFF.

This chain joins TRBV28 and TRBJ1-2; tentative D call: TRBD1 (5 bases). Trimming stripped 4 bases from V and 8 bases from J, with 8 bases between. The CDR3 runs to 11 residues. The germline CDR1 and CDR2 sequences are MDHEN and SYDVKM. CDR3 protein: CASSWEGGYTF. The CDR3 nucleotides are TGTGCCAGCAGTTGGGAGGGGGGCTACACCTTC.

This chain links TRBV5-8 with TRBJ2-7; possible D gene TRBD1, 6 bases. CDR1 is SGHTS, CDR2 YDEGEE, per germline. V was clipped by 1 base and J by 0 bases, with 11 bases between them. CDR3 length equals 15 residues. CDR3 in DNA: TGTGCCAGCAGCTTGAAGGGGGTAAGCTCCTACGAGCAGTACTTC. Amino acid sequence: CASSLKGVSSYEQYF. Filled out from reference TRBV5-8 and TRBJ2-7, the complete variable domain reads EAGVTQSPTHLIKTRGQQATLRCSPISGHTSVYWYQQALGLGLQFLLWYDEGEERNRGNFPPRFSGRQFPNYSSELNVNALELEDSALYLCASSLKGVSSYEQYFGPGTRLTVT.

The rearrangement uses TRBV7-6 and TRBJ1-5; D ambiguous. Between the trimmed V and J ends, which lost 5 bases and 0 bases, there was a span of 11 bases. The CDR3 is 15 residues long. Per the germline V gene, CDR1 is SGHVS and CDR2 is FNYEAQ. The CDR3: CASSPGAASNQPQHF. CDR3 nucleotide sequence: TGTGCCAGCAGCCCCGGAGCAGCTAGCAATCAGCCCCAGCATTTT. Full variable domain (rest looked up from reference TRBV7-6 and TRBJ1-5): GAGVSQSPRYKVTKRGQDVALRCDPISGHVSLYWYRQALGQGPEFLTYFNYEAQQDKSGLPNDRFSAERPEGSISTLTIQRTEQRDSAMYRCASSPGAASNQPQHFGDGTRLSIL.